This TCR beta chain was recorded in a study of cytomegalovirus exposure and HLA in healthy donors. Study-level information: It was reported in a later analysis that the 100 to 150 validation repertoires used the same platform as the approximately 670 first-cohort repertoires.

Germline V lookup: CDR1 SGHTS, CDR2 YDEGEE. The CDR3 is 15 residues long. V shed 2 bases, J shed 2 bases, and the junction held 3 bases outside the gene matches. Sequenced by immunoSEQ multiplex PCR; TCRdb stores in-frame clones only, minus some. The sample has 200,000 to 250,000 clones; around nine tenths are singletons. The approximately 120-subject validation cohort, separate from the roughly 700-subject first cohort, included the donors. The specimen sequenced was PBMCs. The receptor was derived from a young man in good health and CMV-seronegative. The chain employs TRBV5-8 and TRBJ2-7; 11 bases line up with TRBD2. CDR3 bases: TGTGCCAGCAGCTTTTATAGCGGGGGGGCCTACGAGCAGTACTTC. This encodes CASSFYSGGAYEQYF.